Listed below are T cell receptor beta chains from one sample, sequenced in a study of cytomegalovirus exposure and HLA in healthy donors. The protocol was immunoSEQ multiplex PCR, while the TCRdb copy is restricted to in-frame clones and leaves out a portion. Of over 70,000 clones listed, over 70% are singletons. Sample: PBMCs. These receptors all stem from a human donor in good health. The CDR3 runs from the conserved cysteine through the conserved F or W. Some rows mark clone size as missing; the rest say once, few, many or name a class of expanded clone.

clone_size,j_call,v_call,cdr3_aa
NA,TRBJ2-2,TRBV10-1,CASSSSGHLHTGELFF
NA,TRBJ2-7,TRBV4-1,CASSQDRRPGLASSYEQYF
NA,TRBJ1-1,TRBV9,CASSPTGGHTEAFF
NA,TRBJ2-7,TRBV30,CAWTGGDNSYEQYF
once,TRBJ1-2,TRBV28,CASSPRREGGYTF
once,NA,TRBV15,CATSRDQGSGTHEQYF
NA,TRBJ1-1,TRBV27,CASGGAGSGAFF
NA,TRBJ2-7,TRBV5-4,CASSLGGTSEEQYF
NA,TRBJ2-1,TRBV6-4,CASSGIAGGHEQFF
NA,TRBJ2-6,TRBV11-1,CASSQGQMLPGANVLTF
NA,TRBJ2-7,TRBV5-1,CASSLDSGSSYEQYF
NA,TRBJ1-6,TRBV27,CASSSQISGTGGPGSPLHF
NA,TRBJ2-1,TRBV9,CASSSRGLVGSEQFF
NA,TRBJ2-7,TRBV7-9,CASSPRPSEQYF
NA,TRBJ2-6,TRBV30,CAWTRGGANVLTF
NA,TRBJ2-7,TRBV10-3,CAISEGHRLLSYEQYF
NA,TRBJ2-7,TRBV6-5,CASSPPDRTYEQYF
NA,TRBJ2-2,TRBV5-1,CASSLLSGSPGELFF
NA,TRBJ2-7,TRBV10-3,CAIGTSPAEQYF
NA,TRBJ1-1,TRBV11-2,CASSLDASVNTEAFF
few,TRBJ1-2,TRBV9,CASSVGQGNGYTF
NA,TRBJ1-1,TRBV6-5,CASSTLQAMNTEAFF
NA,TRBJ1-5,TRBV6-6,CASSYSQGRQPQHF
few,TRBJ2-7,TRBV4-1,CASSYPGLTYEQYF
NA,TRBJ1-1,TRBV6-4,CASSDATDRHTEAFF
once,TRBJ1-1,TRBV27,CASSLGANTEAFF
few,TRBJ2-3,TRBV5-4,CASSLEVGGDTQYF
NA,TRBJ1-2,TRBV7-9,CASSLTTVYGYTF
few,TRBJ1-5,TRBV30,CAWSPHGRGRQPQHF
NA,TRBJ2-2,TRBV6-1,CASSELAATGELFF
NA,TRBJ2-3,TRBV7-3,CASSLGQGDTQYF
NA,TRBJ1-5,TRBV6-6,CASSYTRKDQPQHF
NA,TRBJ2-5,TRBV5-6,CASSLTGGPTQYF
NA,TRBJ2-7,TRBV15,CATSRGGGTYEQYF
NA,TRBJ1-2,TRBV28,CASSDLANYGYTF
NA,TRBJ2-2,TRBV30,CAWSYGGSGPLLPGELFF
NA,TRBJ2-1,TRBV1,CTSSQEIAEIPYNEQFF
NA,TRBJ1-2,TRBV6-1,CASSVNPGQGVRGYTF
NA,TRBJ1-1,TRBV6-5,CASSRYSGNTEAFF
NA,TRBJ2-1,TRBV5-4,CASSLGQGAPLGEQFF
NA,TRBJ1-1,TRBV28,CASSSRTGKFLF
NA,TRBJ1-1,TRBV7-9,CASSSPWNTEAFF
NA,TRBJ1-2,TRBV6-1,CASSEITGRGYTF
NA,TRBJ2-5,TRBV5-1,CASSLDPSGSGQTQYF
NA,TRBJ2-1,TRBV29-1,CSARGTGGGYEQFF
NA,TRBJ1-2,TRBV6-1,CASSPRDRKGDGYTF
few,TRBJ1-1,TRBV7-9,CASGRQGGTEAFF
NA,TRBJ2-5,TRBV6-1,CASSASPGETQYF
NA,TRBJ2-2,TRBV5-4,CASSAGTSGSTGELFF
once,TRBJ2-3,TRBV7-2,CASSLTLAGGTDTQYF
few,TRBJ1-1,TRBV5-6,CASSFGSRRSTEAFF
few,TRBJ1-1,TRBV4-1,CASSLTDLNTEAFF
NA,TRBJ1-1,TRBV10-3,CAISESVGRTEAFF
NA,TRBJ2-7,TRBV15,CATSTPRTSGTYEQYF
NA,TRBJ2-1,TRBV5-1,CASSFSGGGNYNEQFF